This TCR beta chain was observed in a study of cytomegalovirus exposure and HLA in healthy donors. Concerning this clone: What it recognizes is unknown.

PCR involved 60 Vbeta and 13 Jbeta primers. This table comes from immunoSEQ multiplex PCR, and its TCRdb copy is limited to in-frame clones, with some not included. Here the sample spans tens of thousands of clones, 75% to 80% being singletons. The V end lost 7 bases, the J end lost 3 bases, and 15 bases lay between the germline ends. The CDR3 has 13 residues. Germline assignment: CDR1 GTSNPN and CDR2 SVGIG (reference sequence). Study findings and constraints: For TCR beta chains, V- and J-gene trimming was later linked to a missense DCLRE1C variant.

The source is a man aged 18 to 29 in good health and CMV-seronegative. Sequenced sample: PBMCs. The V gene is TRBV30, the J gene TRBJ2-5; D is undetermined. The CDR3 region has the DNA TGTGCCTCAACAGCATACTTCGAAGAGACCCAGTACTTC. Translation gives CASTAYFEETQYF.